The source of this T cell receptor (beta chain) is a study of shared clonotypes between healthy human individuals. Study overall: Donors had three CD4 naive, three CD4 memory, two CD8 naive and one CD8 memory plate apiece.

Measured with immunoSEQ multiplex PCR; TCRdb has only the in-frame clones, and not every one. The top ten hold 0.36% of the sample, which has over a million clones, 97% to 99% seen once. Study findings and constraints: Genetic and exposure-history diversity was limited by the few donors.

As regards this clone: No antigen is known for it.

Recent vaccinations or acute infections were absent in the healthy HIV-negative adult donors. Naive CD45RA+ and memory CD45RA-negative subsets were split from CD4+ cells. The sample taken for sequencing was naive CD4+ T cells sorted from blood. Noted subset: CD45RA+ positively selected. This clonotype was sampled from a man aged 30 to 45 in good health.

The CDR3 coding sequence is TGTGCCAGCAGCTTTACCCCGGGACTAGCGGCCTACGAGCAGTACTTC. Residues: CASSFTPGLAAYEQYF. The chain couples TRBV7-9 to TRBJ2-7; TRBD2 aligns across 11 bases. Germline V gene sequence: CDR1 SEHNR, CDR2 FQNEAQ (reference sequence). V shed 3 bases, J shed 2 bases, and the junction held 6 bases outside the gene matches. This CDR3 comprises 16 residues.